Each of the 16 T cell receptor beta chains below was sequenced from the same sample in a study of shared clonotypes between healthy human individuals. Sequenced by immunoSEQ multiplex PCR; TCRdb stores in-frame clones only, minus some. In the table there are approximately 530,000 clones, about 96% of which are singletons. The sequenced sample consisted of naive CD4+ T cells sorted from blood. Subset in this sample: CD45RA+ positively selected. These receptors came from a woman younger than 45 in good health.

The genes are TRBV7-6 and TRBJ2-7, with 11 bases identical to TRBD2. The CDR3 totals 17 residues. With 6 bases clipped from V and 0 bases from J, the junction kept 10 bases outside the gene matches. Looked up from germline, CDR1 is SGHVS and CDR2 is FNYEAQ. The CDR3 coding sequence is TGTGCCAGCAGAAACTCGGGACTAGCGGAAAGCTCCTACGAGCAGTACTTC. Translating gives CASRNSGLAESSYEQYF.

On this clone itself: The sample contains more than one DNA sequence encoding this CDR3. The chain links TRBV19 to TRBJ2-6, with 7 bases fitting TRBD1. This CDR3 has 15 residues. The germline V gene encodes CDR1 LNHDA and CDR2 SQIVND (reference sequence). V gave up 4 bases and J gave up 1 base; unmatched junction bases: 1. CDR3 coding DNA: TGTGCCAGTAGTACACAGGGGTCTGGGGCCAACGTCCTGACTTTC. Protein: CASSTQGSGANVLTF.

CDR3 loop: CATRPAGNSREQYF. As DNA, the CDR3 is TGTGCCACCCGACCTGCCGGGAACAGCCGCGAGCAGTACTTC. The rearrangement joins TRBV27 to TRBJ2-7; TRBD2 might be the D (5 bases). The CDR3 is 14 amino acids. Germline-derived CDR1 and CDR2 are MNHEY and SMNVEV (reference sequence). The V end lost 10 bases, the J end lost 6 bases, and 22 bases lay between the germline ends.

The chain carries TRBV18 and TRBJ2-7; D call uncertain. CDR3 length: 14 residues. The germline V and J ends were trimmed by 3 bases and 10 bases, with 19 bases remaining between them. Germline V lookup: CDR1 KGHSH, CDR2 LQKENI. The CDR3 protein is CASSPPGQPEAQYF. Written as DNA, the CDR3 is TGTGCCAGCTCACCCCCCGGCCAGCCAGAAGCCCAGTACTTC.

The rearrangement links TRBV6-1 to TRBJ2-1; D is ambiguous. Deletions cut 3 bases from V and 6 bases from J, with 18 bases between. Germline CDR1 MNHNS, CDR2 SASEGT. The CDR3 is made up of 16 amino acids. As DNA, the CDR3 is TGTGCCAGCAGTGATACGGGTCAAGCCGCGATCAATGAGCAGTTCTTC. This codes for CASSDTGQAAINEQFF.

This clone was seen a single time. This rearrangement joins TRBV5-4 to TRBJ2-1; 8 bases map to TRBD1. V was clipped by 2 bases and J by 0 bases; unmatched bases: 1. This CDR3 has 15 residues. The germline CDR1 and CDR2 sequences are SGHNT and YYREEE (reference sequence). The CDR3 here is CASSLQGGSYNEQFF. In nucleotides, the CDR3 is TGTGCCAGCAGCTTACAGGGGGGCTCCTACAATGAGCAGTTCTTC. Using reference TRBV5-4 and TRBJ2-1 for the parts outside the CDR3, the full variable domain is ETGVTQSPTHLIKTRGQQVTLRCSSQSGHNTVSWYQQALGQGPQFIFQYYREEENGRGNFPPRFSGLQFPNYSSELNVNALELDDSALYLCASSLQGGSYNEQFFGPGTRLTVL.

The genes are TRBV4-2 and TRBJ2-1; 9 bases match TRBD2. Trimming took 0 bases from V and 2 from J; bases not matched to a gene: 8. The CDR3 is made up of 18 amino acids. Germline-derived CDR1 and CDR2 are LGHNA and YNFKEQ. CDR3 sequence: CASSQDFRAGGTYNEQFF. The CDR3 DNA reads as TGTGCCAGCAGCCAAGATTTTCGGGCGGGAGGGACCTACAATGAGCAGTTCTTC.

The chain links TRBV6-1 to TRBJ1-1, with D possibly matching TRBD1 (5 bases). This CDR3 spans 15 amino acids. The germline gives CDR1 MNHNS, CDR2 SASEGT. The V end was cut by 0 bases, the J end by 5 bases, with 13 bases between. CDR3 nucleotides: TGTGCCAGCAGTGAAGCAGACAGTAAGTTGACTGAAGCTTTCTTT. It encodes CASSEADSKLTEAFF.

Only one count was recorded for this clone. The gene calls are TRBV21-1 and TRBJ2-3; TRBD2 is the table's D call and was not checked against the DNA. TRBV21-1 is deemed a pseudogene. The CDR3 spans 16 residues. CDR3 residues: CASSTRTREDTDTQYF. The CDR3 region has the DNA TGTGCCAGCAGCACCAGGACGCGGGAGGACACAGATACGCAGTATTTT.

This sequence joins TRBV21-1 and TRBJ1-2; the table's D gene call, TRBD1, was not cross checked with the DNA. TRBV21-1 is described as a pseudogene. The CDR3 contains 13 residues. Here the CDR3 reads CASSRQADYGYTF. The CDR3 DNA reads as TGTGCCAGCAGTAGACAGGCCGACTATGGCTACACCTTC.

This sequence joins TRBV7-9 and TRBJ1-4; D gene unclear. V lost 5 bases, J lost 5 bases, and 12 bases lay in between. Germline CDR1 SEHNR, CDR2 FQNEAQ (reference sequence). This CDR3 spans 14 amino acids. CDR3 amino acids: CASSHTDKNEKLFF. CDR3 bases: TGTGCCAGCAGCCACACAGATAAGAATGAAAAACTGTTTTTT. The full variable domain, in which reference TRBV7-9 and TRBJ1-4 provide the parts outside the CDR3, is DTGVSQNPRHKITKRGQNVTFRCDPISEHNRLYWYRQTLGQGPEFLTYFQNEAQLEKSRLLSDRFSAERPKGSFSTLEIQRTEQGDSAMYLCASSHTDKNEKLFFGSGTQLSVL.

This sequence joins TRBV6-1 and TRBJ1-1; a possible D gene is TRBD1 (5 bases). The CDR3 consists of 13 residues. The ends were cut back, 6 bases at V and 7 bases at J, with 15 bases in the middle. CDR1 and CDR2 from the germline V gene are MNHNS and SASEGT. The CDR3 loop is CASRERGRGEAFF. In DNA, the CDR3 is TGTGCCAGCAGGGAAAGGGGAAGGGGTGAAGCTTTCTTT.

The rearrangement joins TRBV25-1 to TRBJ1-4; D not certain. CDR3 size: 14 residues. Germline V gene data show CDR1 as MGHDK and CDR2 as SYGVNS. Trimming pared 3 bases from V and 7 bases from J, leaving 12 bases between. CDR3 nucleotides: TGTGCCAGCAGTGAGGCCCGGGCCGGTGAAAAACTGTTTTTT. It encodes CASSEARAGEKLFF.

This rearrangement joins TRBV6-5 to TRBJ2-7; 10 bases are a match to TRBD2. CDR1 is MNHEY and CDR2 is SVGAGI in the germline V gene. The V and J ends lost 7 bases and 0 bases, in that order; junction bases with no gene match: 6. This CDR3 comprises 15 residues. The CDR3 here is CASKLSGGFSYEQYF. The CDR3 region has the DNA TGTGCCAGCAAGCTTAGCGGGGGGTTCTCCTACGAGCAGTACTTC.

In this sample, this clone turned up once. V is TRBV5-1 and J is TRBJ2-7; a possible D gene is TRBD1 (6 bases). This CDR3 region has 15 residues. V shed 1 base and J shed 0 bases, with 11 bases lying between them. Germline CDR1 and CDR2: SGHRS and YFSETQ. The CDR3 region is CASSLNQGSSYEQYF. CDR3 bases: TGCGCCAGCAGCTTGAATCAGGGGAGCTCCTACGAGCAGTACTTC. Full variable domain (rest looked up from reference TRBV5-1 and TRBJ2-7): KAGVTQTPRYLIKTRGQQVTLSCSPISGHRSVSWYQQTPGQGLQFLFEYFSETQRNKGNFPGRFSGRQFSNSRSEMNVSTLELGDSALYLCASSLNQGSSYEQYFGPGTRLTVT.

The rearrangement joins TRBV7-9 to TRBJ2-7; 12 nucleotides line up with TRBD2. The CDR3 is 14 amino acids. Germline CDR1 SEHNR, CDR2 FQNEAQ (reference sequence). Trimming removed 4 bases from V and 3 bases from J; junction bases left unmatched: 1. The CDR3 sequence is CASSWTSGIYEQYF. CDR3 nucleotide sequence: TGTGCCAGCAGCTGGACTAGCGGGATCTACGAGCAGTACTTC.